This is a list of T cell receptor beta chains from one sample in a study of PD-1 blockade in classical Hodgkin lymphoma. TCRdb's table, derived via immunoSEQ multiplex PCR, lists solely in-frame clones and lacks some. The sample has around 37,000 clones; about 93% are singletons. Sample: CD4+ T cells from blood, taken before the fourth cycle of nivolumab. The receptors stem from a human donor with classical Hodgkin lymphoma. The CDR3 runs from the conserved cysteine through the conserved F or W. Fields, in order: V gene, CDR3 protein.

V: TRBV10-1; CDR3: CASSEGETQYF
V: TRBV4-2; CDR3: CASSQLAGEGYEQYF
V: TRBV6-4; CDR3: CASSDSIRNRGFYGYTF
V: TRBV7-6; CDR3: CASSFGRWETQYF
V: TRBV5-5; CDR3: CASSWGTARGWETQYF
V: TRBV7-7; CDR3: CASSLQENTEAFF
V: TRBV5-6; CDR3: CASSRLAGSEQFF
V: TRBV19; CDR3: CASSIISGGVTGELFF
V: TRBV19; CDR3: CASSIGGETQYF
V: TRBV27; CDR3: CASSFISGDGRDEQFF
V: TRBV7-9; CDR3: CASSFSWDRGAYGYTF
V: TRBV28; CDR3: CASSFGRRRAFF
V: TRBV4-1; CDR3: CASSQDGVAGPYNEQFF
V: TRBV28; CDR3: CASSMPRGLNYEQYF
V: TRBV11-2; CDR3: CASSPYGSHEQFF
V: TRBV2; CDR3: CASSEASNTIYF
V: TRBV30; CDR3: CAWSVLFNEQFF
V: TRBV6-5; CDR3: CASRETHARTDTQYF
V: TRBV11-1; CDR3: CASSPRTSVTGELFF
V: TRBV7-9; CDR3: CASSFGASGSADTQYF
V: TRBV7-8; CDR3: CASSLEGQTPSNSYEQYF
V: TRBV19; CDR3: CASSIEGAGLKNIQYF
V: TRBV19; CDR3: CASSEHRGLSTDTQYF
V: TRBV29-1; CDR3: CSGTSGSDEQFF
V: TRBV5-1; CDR3: CASAGLAGEEQYF